Below, 8 T cell receptor beta chains from the same sample are listed, as sequenced in a study of beta chain features in type 1 diabetes. Sequencing targeted expressed TCRB transcripts, as all isolated RNA had been reverse transcribed. Only in-frame clones appear in the TCRdb table, and some are missing; sequencing was by immunoSEQ multiplex PCR. The sample contains about 220,000 clones, roughly a tenth of which appear only once. Input material: central memory CD4+ T cells from blood. These receptors were taken from a man aged 18 to 30 in good health.

V and J are TRBV7-6 and TRBJ2-5, with D unresolved. Germline CDR1 reads SGHVS; CDR2 reads FNYEAQ. The CDR3 runs to 13 residues. V lost 5 bases and J lost 0, with 7 bases in between. CDR3 sequence reads: CASSRTYQETQYF. In DNA form, the CDR3 reads TGTGCCAGCAGCCGTACGTACCAAGAGACCCAGTACTTC. The full variable domain, in which reference TRBV7-6 and TRBJ2-5 provide the parts outside the CDR3, is GAGVSQSPRYKVTKRGQDVALRCDPISGHVSLYWYRQALGQGPEFLTYFNYEAQQDKSGLPNDRFSAERPEGSISTLTIQRTEQRDSAMYRCASSRTYQETQYFGPGTRLLVL.

This clone was seen more than once but under ten times. V and J are TRBV29-1 and TRBJ2-5; D call uncertain. Trimming removed 4 bases from V and 5 bases from J, with 5 bases in between. The CDR3 runs 10 residues. Germline V gives CDR1 SQVTM, CDR2 ANQGSEA. The CDR3 nucleotides read TGCAGCGTTGTCCGGGAGACCCAGTACTTC. It encodes CSVVRETQYF.

V and J are TRBV27 and TRBJ2-3; D ambiguous. Between the trimmed V and J ends, which lost 5 bases and 0 bases, there was a span of 18 bases. The CDR3 loop spans 17 amino acids. The germline V gene encodes CDR1 MNHEY and CDR2 SMNVEV (reference sequence). CDR3 DNA sequence: TGTGCCAGCAGTCCGCCGCCCTGGGAACCTAGCACAGATACGCAGTATTTT. This sequence encodes CASSPPPWEPSTDTQYF.

This clone was counted only a few times. The rearrangement links TRBV12-5 to TRBJ2-1; D is undetermined. CDR3 length: 12 amino acids. Trimming left V 4 bases short and J 6 bases short, with 7 bases between. Germline CDR1 reads LGHNT; CDR2 reads FRNRAP. The CDR3 reads CASGSVSNEQFF. The CDR3 region has the DNA TGTGCTAGTGGTTCCGTGAGCAATGAGCAGTTCTTC.

This clone showed up just a few times. The chain joins TRBV2 to TRBJ1-1; D remains unclear. Germline V gene data show CDR1 as SNHLY and CDR2 as FYNNEI. The CDR3 is 13 residues long. Trimming cost V 4 bases and J 0 bases, with 6 bases left between them. DNA of the CDR3: TGTGCCAGCAGTGTACAAGTGAACACTGAAGCTTTCTTT. It yields the protein CASSVQVNTEAFF.

This clone was seen many times. V usage is TRBV7-6 and J usage is TRBJ2-3; D not resolved. Trimming left V 3 bases short and J 4 bases short, with 11 bases between. Germline values: CDR1 SGHVS, CDR2 FNYEAQ. The CDR3 consists of 14 residues. The CDR3 loop is CASSFSRLADTQYF. The CDR3, as DNA: TGTGCCAGCAGCTTTTCTCGTTTGGCAGATACGCAGTATTTT.

The chain joins TRBV30 to TRBJ1-4, with D maybe TRBD1 (6 bases). The CDR3 runs to 16 residues. Trimming removed 2 bases at V and 5 bases at J, with 18 bases between. Germline CDR1 and CDR2: GTSNPN and SVGIG (reference sequence). CDR3 DNA sequence: TGTGCCTGGAGTCCCCCGGGGGGCAGGTTGAATGAAAAACTGTTTTTT. This translates into CAWSPPGGRLNEKLFF.

The chain combines TRBV4-2 with TRBJ2-7; 7 nucleotides line up with TRBD2. The CDR3 length is 15 residues. Germline V gives CDR1 LGHNA, CDR2 YNFKEQ. Trimming took 3 bases from V and 0 from J; bases not matched to a gene: 5. CDR3 nucleotides: TGTGCCAGCAGCCAGTCTGGCGGGGGCTCCTACGAGCAGTACTTC. Translation: CASSQSGGGSYEQYF.